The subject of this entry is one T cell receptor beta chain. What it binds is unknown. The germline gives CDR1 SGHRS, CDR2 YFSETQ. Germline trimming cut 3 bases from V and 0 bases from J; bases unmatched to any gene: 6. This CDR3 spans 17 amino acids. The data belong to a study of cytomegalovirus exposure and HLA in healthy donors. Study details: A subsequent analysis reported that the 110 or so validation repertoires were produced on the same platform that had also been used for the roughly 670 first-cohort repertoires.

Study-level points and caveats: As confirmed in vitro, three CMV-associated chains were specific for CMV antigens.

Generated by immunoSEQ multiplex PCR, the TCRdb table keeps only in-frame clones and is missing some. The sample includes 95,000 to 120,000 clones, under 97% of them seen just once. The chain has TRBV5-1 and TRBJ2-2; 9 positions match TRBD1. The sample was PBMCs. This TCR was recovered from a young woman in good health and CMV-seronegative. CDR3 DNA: TGCGCCAGCAGCTCAGGACAGGGGACGACGAACACCGGGGAGCTGTTTTTT. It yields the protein CASSSGQGTTNTGELFF.